This passage covers 19 T cell receptor beta chains from one sample sequenced in a study of response to subunit inactivated influenza vaccine listed by TCRdb under 2018. Libraries were made using RT-PCR. Reads for this sample came from an Illumina HiSeq 2500. The public reads were reprocessed in TCRdb via fastp at Q25 and MiXCR, keeping in-frame beta chains. Records with the same CDR3 protein are collapsed into one entry carrying the most frequent genes and DNA. The sample table shows about 780,000 distinct CDR3 sequences, and approximately 17% are seen once. Of the sample, roughly a tenth falls within the top ten clones. Sequences were derived from PBMCs from blood, sampled roughly 5 days after vaccination. The receptors derive from a man aged 50-59 years who received an inactivated influenza vaccine. Donor details come from another sample of the same person, matched by shared clones.

This chain connects TRBV15 to TRBJ2-3, with D possibly matching TRBD2 (6 bases). The germline V gene has CDR1 LNHNV and CDR2 YYDKDF (reference sequence). This CDR3 has 13 residues. Trimming removed 8 bases at V and 3 bases at J, with 12 bases between. CDR3 residues: CATSGGLTDTQYF. CDR3 DNA sequence: TGTGCCACCTCTGGGGGGTTAACAGATACGCAGTATTTT.

The V and J genes are TRBV5-1 and TRBJ2-3, with 9 bases fitting TRBD2. J lost 1 base, V lost 4 bases, and 10 bases had no gene match. This CDR3 is built from 17 residues. Germline CDR1 reads SGHRS; CDR2 reads YFSETQ. CDR3 nucleotide sequence: TGCGCCAGCAGCCCCCGGGTGCGGGAGGGCCGCACAGATACGCAGTATTTT. Protein: CASSPRVREGRTDTQYF.

This clonotype was picked up one time. Just one base apart from a much larger clone, this may be a read error. This chain links TRBV12-3 or TRBV12-4 with TRBJ2-5; D possibly corresponds to TRBD1 (5 bases). CDR3 size: 12 residues. CDR3 sequence: CASYQGPGPQNF. The CDR3 bases are TGTGCCAGCTACCAGGGTCCAGGGCCCCAGAACTTC.

The chain links TRBV20-1 to TRBJ2-1; the D call may be TRBD1 or TRBD2 (5 bases each). Germline loops: CDR1 DFQATT, CDR2 SNEGSKA (reference sequence). The CDR3 has 14 amino acids. V was trimmed by 1 base and J by 3 bases, leaving 10 bases between them. CDR3 DNA sequence: TGCAGTGCTAGAGGGGGCGGGTTCTACAATGAGCAGTTCTTC. Translation gives CSARGGGFYNEQFF.

This clonotype was seen once. A much larger clone is a single base away; this may be a read error. The rearrangement links TRBV7-9 to TRBJ2-1, with 9 bases that match TRBD1. CDR3 length equals 16 residues. Germline assignment: CDR1 SEHNR and CDR2 FQNEAQ (reference sequence). With V trimmed by 0 bases and J by 9 bases, 9 bases remained unmatched. DNA for the CDR3: TGTGCCAGCAGCTTAGCTTGTGGACAGGGGTTTGGTGAGCAGTTCTTC. Translation gives CASSLACGQGFGEQFF.

This clonotype was counted a few times. This chain uses TRBV28 with TRBJ2-5; TRBD2 matches at 7 bases. This CDR3 has 16 residues. Trimming cost V 7 bases and J 2 bases; bases outside gene matches: 13. CDR1 is MDHEN, CDR2 SYDVKM, per germline. The CDR3 DNA reads TGTGCCAGCACCTCCCGGGCGGGGGAGAGACAAGAGACCCAGTACTTC. Amino acids: CASTSRAGERQETQYF.

In this sample, this clonotype turned up many times. This chain connects TRBV7-2 to TRBJ1-5; D remains unclear. Germline values: CDR1 SGHTA, CDR2 FQGNSA. V lost 2 bases and J lost 2, with 7 bases in between. The CDR3 is 14 residues long. The CDR3 sequence is CASSLSLGNQPQHF. The DNA of the CDR3 is TGTGCCAGCAGCTTAAGTCTGGGCAATCAGCCCCAGCATTTT. The variable domain in full, with the rest retrieved from reference TRBV7-2 and TRBJ1-5, is GAGVSQSPSNKVTEKGKDVELRCDPISGHTALYWYRQSLGQGLEFLIYFQGNSAPDKSGLPSDRFSAERTGGSVSTLTIQRTQQEDSAVYLCASSLSLGNQPQHFGDGTRLSIL.

In this sample, this clonotype turned up a few times. The genes are TRBV20-1 and TRBJ2-7, with D tentatively TRBD2 (5 bases). V was cut by 5 bases and J by 0 bases, with 8 bases left in between. Germline assignment: CDR1 DFQATT and CDR2 SNEGSKA (reference sequence). The CDR3 extends over 12 amino acids. The CDR3 DNA sequence: TGCAGTGCTGGACTGGACTCCTACGAGCAGTACTTC. This encodes CSAGLDSYEQYF.

The chain couples TRBV15 to TRBJ2-3; possibly TRBD1 or TRBD2 for D (5 bases each). Trimming removed 3 bases at V and 2 bases at J, with 21 bases between. This CDR3 comprises 18 residues. Germline V gene data show CDR1 as LNHNV and CDR2 as YYDKDF (reference sequence). CDR3 in amino acids: CATSRVWGSTGATDTQYF. In DNA form, the CDR3 reads TGTGCCACCAGCAGGGTTTGGGGGTCAACCGGGGCCACAGATACGCAGTATTTT.

This clonotype has a count of ten or more. The rearrangement joins TRBV12-3 or TRBV12-4 to TRBJ2-1; TRBD1 agrees at 9 bases. Losses at the gene ends were 6 bases for V and 7 bases for J; bases not matched to a gene: 4. CDR3 length equals 13 residues. CDR3 amino acids: CASSPDRGNEQFF. The DNA for the CDR3 is TGTGCCAGCAGCCCGGACAGGGGTAATGAGCAGTTCTTC.

This clonotype was counted a few times. The rearrangement joins TRBV4-3 to TRBJ1-1; D is possibly TRBD1 (5 bases). The CDR3 consists of 14 residues. Germline V gene lookup returns CDR1 LGHNA and CDR2 YSLEER. Trimming left V 1 base short and J 1 base short, with 7 bases between. CDR3 coding DNA: TGCGCCAGCAGCCAAGGACAGCAGAACACTGAAGCTTTCTTT. This gives the protein CASSQGQQNTEAFF.

The chain links TRBV6-6 to TRBJ1-1; D perhaps matches TRBD1 (5 bases). CDR3 length: 13 amino acids. Germline-derived CDR1 and CDR2 are MNHNY and SVGAGI (reference sequence). Trimming removed 6 bases from V and 6 bases from J, with 14 bases in between. DNA of the CDR3: TGTGCCAGCAGACTCAGGGAATCCCCTGAAGCTTTCTTT. Translation: CASRLRESPEAFF.

The table lists this clonotype with a few counts. The rearrangement links TRBV7-9 to TRBJ2-1; 8 nucleotides line up with TRBD2. V lost 1 base, J lost 4 bases, and 3 bases stayed unmatched. This CDR3 is built from 15 residues. CDR1 is SEHNR and CDR2 is FQNEAQ in the germline V gene (reference sequence). The chain's CDR3 is CASSLDGGVYNEQFF. Written as DNA, the CDR3 is TGTGCCAGCAGCTTAGACGGGGGGGTTTACAATGAGCAGTTCTTC.

This clonotype was observed a handful of times. The genes are TRBV28 and TRBJ1-2; D unresolved. The CDR3 spans 17 residues. Germline assignment: CDR1 MDHEN and CDR2 SYDVKM. Between the trimmed V and J ends, which lost 2 bases and 0 bases, there was a span of 16 bases. DNA for the CDR3: TGTGCCAGCAGTTTACCACTAGCAGCAACCACTAACTATGGCTACACCTTC. It specifies CASSLPLAATTNYGYTF.

This clonotype was seen ten or more times. The CDR3 spells CAISGDRGGYEQYF. The CDR3, as DNA: TGTGCCATCAGTGGGGACAGGGGAGGGTACGAGCAGTACTTC. The V call is TRBV10-3, the J call TRBJ2-7, with TRBD1 matching 10 bases. The CDR3 is 14 amino acids. Germline CDR1 ENHRY, CDR2 SYGVKD. Trimming cost V 4 bases and J 4 bases; bases outside gene matches: 4.

The gene calls are TRBV9 and TRBJ2-1; 9 nucleotides match TRBD2. CDR3 length: 18 amino acids. Germline V gives CDR1 SGDLS, CDR2 YYNGEE. With 2 bases clipped from V and 4 bases from J, the junction kept 13 bases outside the gene matches. CDR3 protein: CASSVGSGGALKYNEQFF. The CDR3 nucleotides are TGTGCCAGCAGCGTCGGTAGCGGGGGTGCGCTAAAATACAATGAGCAGTTCTTC.

This rearrangement joins TRBV9 to TRBJ2-3, with D perhaps matching TRBD1 (6 bases). There are 14 residues in the CDR3. V gave up 6 bases and J gave up 2 bases, with 13 bases separating them. Per the germline V gene, CDR1 is SGDLS and CDR2 is YYNGEE. The CDR3: CASMRTVNTDTQYF. CDR3 nucleotide sequence: TGTGCCAGCATGAGGACAGTTAACACAGATACGCAGTATTTT.

Ten or more counts support this clonotype. V is TRBV29-1 and J is TRBJ2-3; TRBD1 is a possible D gene (5 bases). The ends were cut back, 0 bases at V and 10 bases at J, with 17 bases in the middle. Germline V CDR1 and CDR2: SQVTM, ANQGSEA. The CDR3 extends over 14 amino acids. CDR3 region: CSVEDLMGRGSQYF. CDR3 nucleotide sequence: TGCAGCGTTGAAGATCTTATGGGGCGCGGCTCGCAGTATTTT.

This chain uses TRBV11-2 with TRBJ2-5; 8 bases fit TRBD2. Germline CDR1 is SGHAT and CDR2 is FQNNGV. The CDR3 is 16 residues long. The junction had 12 bases not matched to a gene; V was cut back by 5 bases and J by 4 bases. The CDR3 region is CASSPLRGVVGETQYF. CDR3 nucleotides: TGTGCCAGCAGCCCCTTGCGGGGGGTAGTCGGAGAGACCCAGTACTTC. The full variable domain, its missing parts supplied by reference TRBV11-2 and TRBJ2-5, is EAGVAQSPRYKIIEKRQSVAFWCNPISGHATLYWYQQILGQGPKLLIQFQNNGVVDDSQLPKDRFSAERLKGVDSTLKIQPAKLEDSAVYLCASSPLRGVVGETQYFGPGTRLLVL.